Below are 18 T cell receptor beta chains sequenced from a single sample in a study of T cells after somatic rescue of genetic block (dated by TCRdb to 2020 to 2021). Library creation used the immunoSEQ multiplex PCR assay. TCRdb carries this immuneACCESS record with in-frame sequences only. Its versions omit some clonotypes, under half of them owing to an unresolved V gene in the studies checked, with the rest unexplained. The sample includes approximately 70,000 clones, with roughly 88% observed a single time. The ten top clones hold less than 3.5% of the sample. The material sequenced was peripheral blood mononuclear cells (PBMCs). The receptor source for this set is a man under 40.

This CDR3 reads CASSRLAGIYEQYF. In DNA, the CDR3 is TGTGCCAGCAGTAGACTAGCGGGGATCTACGAGCAGTACTTC. V gene TRBV28 combines with J gene TRBJ2-7; 11 positions agree with TRBD2. Trimming cost V 5 bases and J 3 bases; bases outside gene matches: 3. The CDR3 runs 14 residues. Germline V gene sequence: CDR1 MDHEN, CDR2 SYDVKM.

J is TRBJ2-5 and V is TRBV28; maybe TRBD2 (6 bases). This CDR3 has 18 residues. Trimming left V 1 base short and J 2 bases short, with 20 bases between. Germline CDR1 is MDHEN and CDR2 is SYDVKM. The CDR3 sequence is CASSLLGRIGGSQETQYF. CDR3 sequence (DNA): TGTGCCAGCAGTTTATTGGGACGGATCGGGGGATCTCAAGAGACCCAGTACTTC.

The chain recombines TRBV19 with TRBJ2-3, with D perhaps matching TRBD2 (6 bases). Germline CDR1 LNHDA, CDR2 SQIVND (reference sequence). V was clipped by 3 bases and J by 5 bases, with 15 bases between them. This CDR3 region has 15 residues. The CDR3 sequence is CASSIAGSGGDTQYF. CDR3 sequence (DNA): TGTGCCAGTAGTATCGCAGGGTCCGGGGGAGATACGCAGTATTTT.

V is TRBV5-6 and J is TRBJ2-1, with D tentatively TRBD1 (6 bases). CDR1 and CDR2 (germline): SGHDT, YYEEEE. There are 15 residues in the CDR3. V lost 1 base to trimming and J lost 3 bases, with 11 bases between them. The chain's CDR3 is CASSLRTVFYNEQFF. The CDR3 DNA follows: TGTGCCAGCAGCTTGAGGACAGTCTTCTACAATGAGCAGTTCTTC.

This clone was counted once. The chain combines TRBV6-6 with TRBJ1-6; 9 bases agree with TRBD1. Germline V lookup: CDR1 MNHNY, CDR2 SVGAGI (reference sequence). The CDR3 covers 15 residues. The V gene end was trimmed by 3 bases and the J gene end by 7 bases; junction bases not matched to a gene: 4. Written as DNA, the CDR3 is TGTGCCAGCAGTTATACGGGGACAGGGAATTCACCCCTCCACTTT. Translating gives CASSYTGTGNSPLHF.

This chain connects TRBV6-1 to TRBJ2-7; 11 bases are a match to TRBD1. V was pared by 6 bases and J by 7 bases, with 11 bases of the junction left unmatched. The length of the CDR3 is 15 residues. CDR1 is MNHNS, CDR2 SASEGT, per germline. CDR3 bases: TGTGCCAGCAGGGCGGGACAGGGGGGGTCTGGAGAGCAGTACTTC. Its protein product is CASRAGQGGSGEQYF.

This chain's CDR3 is CASSMTRGMPQHF. DNA of the CDR3: TGTGCCAGTAGTATGACCAGGGGGATGCCCCAGCATTTT. The rearrangement uses TRBV19 and TRBJ1-5; 7 bases map to TRBD1. The ends lost 3 bases at V and 9 bases at J; junction bases unmatched: 5. The CDR3 length is 13 residues. Germline assignment: CDR1 LNHDA and CDR2 SQIVND (reference sequence).

DNA for the CDR3: TGTGCCAGCAGCTTATTTGCGACAGGGCACTCCTACGAGCAGTACTTC. Translated: CASSLFATGHSYEQYF. V is TRBV7-9 and J is TRBJ2-7; 7 bases align to TRBD1. V was pared by 2 bases and J by 0 bases, with 7 bases of the junction left unmatched. CDR1 is SEHNR, CDR2 FQNEAQ, per germline (reference sequence). This CDR3 region has 16 residues.

The chain links TRBV5-4 to TRBJ1-6; D gene ambiguous. CDR1 and CDR2 from the germline V gene are SGHNT and YYREEE (reference sequence). V was clipped by 0 bases and J by 9 bases, with 10 bases between them. The CDR3 spans 14 residues. The CDR3 loop reads CASSLARNSSPLHF. CDR3 coding DNA: TGTGCCAGCAGCTTGGCTCGGAATAGTTCACCCCTCCACTTT.

This chain connects TRBV30 to TRBJ2-7; 7 bases are a match to TRBD2. The CDR3 extends over 15 amino acids. Germline V gene data show CDR1 as GTSNPN and CDR2 as SVGIG (reference sequence). With V trimmed by 5 bases and J by 7 bases, 17 bases remained unmatched. This CDR3 is CAWASGSGPKGEQYF. The CDR3 DNA reads TGTGCCTGGGCCTCGGGTAGCGGGCCAAAGGGGGAGCAGTACTTC. Based on the CDR3 plus reference TRBV30 and TRBJ2-7, the full variable domain is SQTIHQWPATLVQPVGSPLSLECTVEGTSNPNLYWYRQAAGRGLQLLFYSVGIGQISSEVPQNLSASRPQDRQFILSSKKLLLSDSGFYLCAWASGSGPKGEQYFGPGTRLTVT.

The genes are TRBV28 and TRBJ2-7; D remains ambiguous. Germline V gene sequence: CDR1 MDHEN, CDR2 SYDVKM. The CDR3 has 15 residues. V was clipped by 7 bases and J by 2 bases, with 18 bases between them. CDR3 region: CASTVVGVSTYEQYF. The CDR3 region has the DNA TGTGCCAGCACCGTGGTAGGTGTCAGTACCTACGAGCAGTACTTC.

The gene calls are TRBV10-1 and TRBJ2-3; 15 bases are shared with TRBD2. The CDR3 loop spans 14 amino acids. Looked up from germline, CDR1 is WNHNN and CDR2 is SYGVQD (reference sequence). The trim removed 8 bases at V and 14 bases at J, leaving 11 bases unmatched. This CDR3 reads CASSQGLAGGLRYF. The CDR3 nucleotides read TGCGCCAGCTCACAAGGACTAGCGGGGGGGCTGAGGTATTTT.

This rearrangement joins TRBV25-1 to TRBJ2-7; 8 nucleotides match TRBD2. This CDR3 comprises 17 residues. Germline CDR1 is MGHDK and CDR2 is SYGVNS. Losses at the gene ends were 0 bases for V and 3 bases for J; bases not matched to a gene: 10. The CDR3 DNA follows: TGTGCCAGCAGTGAATATCGGATAGCGGGGAATTTCTACGAGCAGTACTTC. Translated, it gives CASSEYRIAGNFYEQYF.

The rearrangement uses TRBV23-1 and TRBJ2-7; D possibly uses TRBD1 or TRBD2 (5 bases each). TRBV23-1 belongs to the ORF category, with a function that is uncertain. The germline V and J ends were trimmed by 1 base and 3 bases, with 16 bases remaining between them. The CDR3 is 16 amino acids. CDR3 amino acids: CASSQCRDGPDYEQYF. In nucleotides, the CDR3 is TGCGCCAGCAGTCAATGCCGGGACGGGCCTGACTACGAGCAGTACTTC.

This rearrangement joins TRBV28 to TRBJ2-7; TRBD1 aligns across 10 bases. CDR1 is MDHEN, CDR2 SYDVKM, per germline. The junction had 8 bases not matched to a gene; V was cut back by 5 bases and J by 4 bases. This CDR3 region has 15 residues. For the CDR3, the DNA is TGTGCCAGCAGTCCTACCGGGGACAGGGGTTACGAGCAGTACTTC. Amino acids: CASSPTGDRGYEQYF.

In DNA form, the CDR3 reads TGTGCCAGCTCTCCAGCTAGCGGGGAGACCCAGTACTTC. Encoded protein: CASSPASGETQYF. The rearrangement joins TRBV18 to TRBJ2-5; 8 bases are a match to TRBD2. V gave up 6 bases and J gave up 5 bases; unmatched junction bases: 5. This CDR3 contains 13 residues. Germline CDR1 KGHSH, CDR2 LQKENI.

This chain uses TRBV4-1 with TRBJ2-1; 7 bases agree with TRBD1. The V gene's germline CDR1 is MGHRA and CDR2 YSYEKL. J gave up 4 bases and V 2 bases, and 5 bases lay outside the gene matches. The CDR3 consists of 15 residues. The chain's CDR3 is CASSQYPTGYNEQFF. The CDR3, as DNA: TGCGCCAGCAGCCAATATCCGACAGGGTACAATGAGCAGTTCTTC.

The genes are TRBV5-1 and TRBJ2-5; TRBD2 matches 13 bases. Germline lookup yields CDR1 SGHRS and CDR2 YFSETQ. This CDR3 comprises 16 residues. The V gene end was trimmed by 0 bases and the J gene end by 3 bases; junction bases not matched to a gene: 2. The CDR3 sequence: CASSLGGLAGKETQYF. The DNA of the CDR3 is TGCGCCAGCAGCTTGGGGGGACTAGCGGGAAAAGAGACCCAGTACTTC.